This T cell receptor (beta chain) was sequenced for a study of T-cell memory formation after mild COVID-19. The V gene end was trimmed by 4 bases and the J gene end by 2 bases; junction bases not matched to a gene: 13. In germline, CDR1 is DFQATT, CDR2 SNEGSKA (reference sequence). The CDR3 runs 16 residues. As for this clonotype: This may be a read error: a much more frequent sequence differs by one nucleotide.

TCRdb analysed the 5' RACE reads with MiXCR anew, one entry per CDR3 protein. The sample has roughly 550,000 distinct CDR3 sequences, around 21% seen once. The sample taken for sequencing was PBMCs or a T cell subset sorted from them (not recorded which). This receptor was taken from an adult woman who had mild COVID-19 (a few samples of this study predate the infection). Cell type and time point are not known. This chain links TRBV20-1 with TRBJ2-5; 7 nucleotides match TRBD2. The CDR3: CSAIFGSSAGQETQYF. The DNA of the CDR3 is TGCAGTGCTATATTTGGTTCGTCAGCGGGACAAGAGACCCAGTACTTC.